This T cell receptor (beta chain) is drawn from a study of metastatic and nonmetastatic thyroid tumors. Note on this clone: It may be a read error: a sequence one base away is much more abundant. At the DNA level, this CDR3 is encoded by other sequences in the same sample as well.

In germline, CDR1 is DFQATT, CDR2 SNEGSKA (reference sequence). The length of the CDR3 is 15 residues. V shed 3 bases, J shed 2 bases, and the junction held 8 bases outside the gene matches. Patients had received no treatment of any kind before thyroid surgery. TCRdb re-analyzed the PCR reads using MiXCR. The table has roughly 90,000 clones, about 15% seen once. Specimen: blood. The clonotype was recovered from a female donor with papillary thyroid cancer or a benign thyroid nodule (not recorded which). Some clones in this sample may be carry-over from other donors' samples. The chain has TRBV20-1 and TRBJ2-5; 8 nucleotides line up with TRBD1. CDR3 nucleotide sequence: TGCAGTGCTAGCACATTCAGGGGGCGACAAGAGACCCAGTACTTC. Translated, it gives CSASTFRGRQETQYF.